These T cell receptor beta chains were read from a single sample in a study of blood T cell repertoires in COVID-19. Method: immunoSEQ multiplex PCR; TCRdb's copy keeps in-frame clones and lacks some. The repertoire holds 120,000 to 150,000 clones, approximately 88% seen once, with around 5% in the top ten. The material sequenced was peripheral blood. The receptors were gathered from a human donor in a cohort sampled during active COVID-19. Each CDR3 is given with its conserved first and last residue. D genes are given only for firm matches. Size values are once, few and many counts, or a class for expanded clones, and some rows have none.

>TRBV3-1/TRBV3-2|NA|TRBJ1-2|NA
CASSQGAGANGYTF
TGTGCCAGCAGCCAAGGGGCGGGGGCGAATGGCTACACCTTC
>TRBV19|TRBD1|TRBJ1-5|once
CASSPLGQGRGKNQPQHF
TGTGCCAGTAGTCCTCTAGGACAGGGAAGGGGAAAAAATCAGCCCCAGCATTTT
>TRBV11-3|NA|TRBJ2-7|NA
CASSPAYEQYF
TGTGCCAGCAGCCCGGCCTACGAGCAGTACTTC
>TRBV28|NA|TRBJ1-2|NA
CASSSTGRDFGYTF
TGTGCCAGCAGCAGCACAGGTCGCGACTTCGGCTACACCTTC
>TRBV29-1|TRBD1|TRBJ1-4|NA
CSSLVGTGAAGEKLFF
TGCAGCTCCTTAGTAGGGACAGGGGCGGCGGGTGAAAAACTGTTTTTT
>TRBV5-8|TRBD1|TRBJ2-2|NA
CASSLYRGYSDTGELFF
TGTGCCAGCAGCTTGTACAGGGGGTATTCCGACACCGGGGAGCTGTTTTTT
>TRBV6-1|NA|TRBJ2-5|NA
CASSDLLGRGETQYF
TGTGCCAGCAGTGACCTTTTGGGCCGCGGGGAGACCCAGTACTTC
>TRBV10-1|TRBD2|TRBJ2-5|NA
CASSESSSSGYQETQYF
TGCGCCAGCAGTGAAAGTTCGTCTAGCGGTTACCAAGAGACCCAGTACTTC
>TRBV5-1|NA|TRBJ2-3|NA
CASSLGPRGTGYTDTQYF
TGCGCCAGCAGCCTCGGGCCTCGTGGGACTGGATACACAGATACGCAGTATTTT
>TRBV6-5|NA|TRBJ1-6|NA
CASSYSPEYSSPLHF
TGTGCCAGCAGTTACTCACCCGAATACAGTTCACCCCTCCACTTT
>TRBV6-5|NA|TRBJ1-1|NA
CASSSILQNTEAFF
TGTGCCAGCAGTTCCATACTCCAGAACACTGAAGCTTTCTTT
>TRBV2|NA|TRBJ2-3|NA
CASSEGGLFTDTQYF
TGTGCCAGCAGTGAAGGGGGGCTCTTCACAGATACGCAGTATTTT
>TRBV19|NA|TRBJ2-6|NA
CASSYNRQPIISNVLTF
TGTGCCAGTAGTTATAACCGACAGCCGATAATCTCCAACGTCCTGACTTTC
>TRBV10-3|TRBD1|TRBJ1-6|NA
CATRQGSSYNSPLHF
TGTGCCACCCGACAGGGTAGCTCCTATAATTCACCCCTCCACTTT
>TRBV28|NA|TRBJ1-2|NA
CASSPRGSGYTF
TGTGCCAGCAGTCCAAGGGGTAGTGGCTACACCTTC
>TRBV7-8|NA|TRBJ2-3|NA
CASTERNTDTQYF
TGTGCCAGCACTGAGCGGAACACAGATACGCAGTATTTT
>TRBV15|NA|TRBJ1-1|NA
CATSRGINPGAFF
TGTGCCACCAGCAGAGGGATTAACCCAGGGGCTTTCTTT
>TRBV5-1|NA|TRBJ2-4|NA
CASGDGQLGLAKNIQYF
TGCGCCAGCGGGGACGGACAGTTGGGTTTAGCCAAAAACATTCAGTACTTC
>TRBV18|TRBD1|TRBJ2-5|NA
CASSLRQGMAQETQYF
TGTGCCAGCTCCCTGCGACAGGGGATGGCCCAAGAGACCCAGTACTTC
>TRBV19|TRBD1|TRBJ1-5|once
CASTPAQGAGNQPQHF
TGTGCCAGTACCCCTGCACAGGGGGCAGGCAATCAGCCCCAGCATTTT
>TRBV6-6|NA|TRBJ2-7|NA
CASSPSTYEQYF
TGTGCCAGCAGTCCGAGCACGTACGAGCAGTACTTC
>TRBV30|NA|TRBJ2-1|NA
CAWSVLEEQFF
TGTGCCTGGAGTGTACTAGAGGAGCAGTTCTTC
>TRBV19|TRBD2|TRBJ2-3|NA
CASSIGRTSGGTDTQYF
TGTGCCAGTAGTATAGGCCGGACTAGCGGGGGCACAGATACGCAGTATTTT
>TRBV7-2|TRBD2|TRBJ2-5|NA
CASSQSWGGETQYF
TGTGCCAGCAGCCAGAGCTGGGGAGGGGAGACCCAGTACTTC
>TRBV3-1/TRBV3-2|NA|TRBJ1-2|NA
CASSQDGGRGYTF
TGTGCCAGCAGCCAAGATGGAGGGCGGGGCTACACCTTC
>TRBV10-3|TRBD1|TRBJ1-6|NA
CAISAVGGQGNSPLHF
TGTGCCATCAGTGCAGTGGGGGGACAGGGGAATTCACCCCTCCACTTT
>TRBV5-6|TRBD1|TRBJ1-2|NA
CASSGQGARGYGYTF
TGTGCCAGCAGCGGACAGGGGGCTCGTGGCTATGGCTACACCTTC
>TRBV5-5|NA|TRBJ2-1|NA
CASTQGASGEQFF
TGTGCCAGCACCCAAGGGGCCAGCGGGGAGCAGTTCTTC
>TRBV5-1|TRBD1|TRBJ1-2|NA
CASRLRGQDYGYTF
TGCGCCAGCAGACTGAGGGGACAGGACTATGGCTACACCTTC
>TRBV28|TRBD1|TRBJ1-6|NA
CASRPDGQANSPLHF
TGTGCCAGCAGACCAGACGGACAGGCTAATTCACCCCTCCACTTT
>TRBV6-5|TRBD1|TRBJ1-1|NA
CASKAGGAHGTEAFF
TGTGCCAGCAAGGCAGGGGGAGCGCACGGCACTGAAGCTTTCTTT
>TRBV9|NA|TRBJ2-1|NA
CASSVRGLVYNEQFF
TGTGCCAGCAGCGTAAGGGGGTTGGTCTACAATGAGCAGTTCTTC
>TRBV19|TRBD2|TRBJ2-7|NA
CASSIGLGRAESYEQYF
TGTGCCAGTAGTATCGGCTTGGGGAGGGCGGAGTCCTACGAGCAGTACTTC
>TRBV14|NA|TRBJ1-1|NA
CASSQDLPSPEAFF
TGTGCCAGCAGCCAAGATCTGCCGAGCCCTGAAGCTTTCTTT
>TRBV2|TRBD1|TRBJ1-4|NA
CASRDGTGATNEKLFF
TGTGCCAGCAGGGACGGGACAGGGGCAACTAATGAAAAACTGTTTTTT
>TRBV9|NA|TRBJ1-1|NA
CASSLGQNTEAFF
TGTGCCAGCAGCCTTGGCCAGAACACTGAAGCTTTCTTT
>TRBV3-1/TRBV3-2|NA|TRBJ1-4|NA
CASSLRGSNEKLFF
TGTGCCAGCAGCCTTCGCGGGTCTAATGAAAAACTGTTTTTT
>TRBV5-1|NA|TRBJ2-1|NA
CASSLEGRGFNEQFF
TGCGCCAGCAGCTTGGAAGGCAGGGGATTCAATGAGCAGTTCTTC
>TRBV11-3|NA|TRBJ2-5|NA
CASSLDRYQETQYF
TGTGCCAGCAGCTTAGATCGTTACCAAGAGACCCAGTACTTC
>TRBV25-1|NA|TRBJ2-5|NA
CASSGTFVETQYF
TGTGCCAGCTCAGGGACATTTGTAGAGACCCAGTACTTC
>TRBV4-1|TRBD2|TRBJ2-1|NA
CASSQLPGLAGAQNEQFF
TGCGCCAGCAGCCAACTACCGGGACTAGCGGGAGCGCAGAATGAGCAGTTCTTC
>TRBV7-2|TRBD2|TRBJ2-7|NA
CASSLLAGATYEQYF
TGTGCCAGCAGCTTACTAGCGGGGGCTACCTACGAGCAGTACTTC
>TRBV7-8|TRBD1|TRBJ2-6|NA
CASSLGTGFSGANVLTF
TGTGCCAGCAGCTTGGGGACAGGCTTCTCTGGGGCCAACGTCCTGACTTTC
>TRBV7-8|NA|TRBJ2-6|few
CASSIHGSGSGANVLTF
TGTGCCAGCAGCATCCATGGTTCGGGGTCCGGGGCCAACGTCCTGACTTTC
>TRBV25-1|NA|TRBJ1-1|NA
CASSSDRNTEAFF
TGTGCCAGCAGTTCTGACAGAAACACTGAAGCTTTCTTT
>TRBV7-2|NA|TRBJ1-2|few
CASSLSIYGYTF
TGTGCCAGCAGCTTGAGCATCTATGGCTACACCTTC
>TRBV11-2|TRBD1|TRBJ1-5|NA
CASSDGTGVSNQPQHF
TGTGCCAGCAGCGACGGGACAGGGGTTAGCAATCAGCCCCAGCATTTT
>TRBV19|NA|TRBJ2-5|NA
CASSAWDSNKETQYF
TGTGCCAGTAGTGCCTGGGACTCGAACAAAGAGACCCAGTACTTC
>TRBV5-6|NA|TRBJ1-5|NA
CASSPGGGDQPQHF
TGTGCCAGCAGCCCCGGAGGGGGGGATCAGCCCCAGCATTTT
>TRBV12-3/TRBV12-4|NA|TRBJ1-2|NA
CASSPTGTNGYTF
TGTGCCAGCAGTCCCACAGGGACCAACGGCTACACCTTC
>TRBV5-1|NA|TRBJ2-3|once
CASSLTNLLTDTQYF
TGCGCCAGCAGCTTGACGAATCTACTCACAGATACGCAGTATTTT
>TRBV7-3|NA|TRBJ2-3|NA
CASSLSSTDTQYF
TGTGCCAGCAGCTTATCTAGCACAGATACGCAGTATTTT